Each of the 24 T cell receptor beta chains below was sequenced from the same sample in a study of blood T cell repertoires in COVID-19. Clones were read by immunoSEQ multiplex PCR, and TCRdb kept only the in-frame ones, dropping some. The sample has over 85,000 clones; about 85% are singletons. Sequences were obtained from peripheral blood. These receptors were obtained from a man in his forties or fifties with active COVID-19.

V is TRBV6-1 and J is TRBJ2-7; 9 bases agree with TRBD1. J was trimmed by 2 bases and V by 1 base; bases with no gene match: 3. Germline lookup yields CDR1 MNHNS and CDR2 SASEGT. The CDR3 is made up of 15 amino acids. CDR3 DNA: TGTGCCAGCAGTGAAGTGGGACAGGGTCCCTACGAGCAGTACTTC. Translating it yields CASSEVGQGPYEQYF.

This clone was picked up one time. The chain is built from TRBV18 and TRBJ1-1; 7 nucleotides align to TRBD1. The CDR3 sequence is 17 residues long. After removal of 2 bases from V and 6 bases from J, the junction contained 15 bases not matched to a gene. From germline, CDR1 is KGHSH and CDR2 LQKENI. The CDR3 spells CASSPGRGRQGDAEAFF. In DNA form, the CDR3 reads TGTGCCAGCTCACCAGGAAGGGGCCGCCAGGGGGATGCTGAAGCTTTCTTT.

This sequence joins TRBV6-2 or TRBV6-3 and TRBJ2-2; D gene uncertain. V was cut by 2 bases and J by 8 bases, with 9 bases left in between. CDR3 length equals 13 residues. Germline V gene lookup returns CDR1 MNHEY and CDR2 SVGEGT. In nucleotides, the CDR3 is TGTGCCAGCAGTTACACTCGAATGGGGGAGCTGTTTTTT. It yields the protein CASSYTRMGELFF.

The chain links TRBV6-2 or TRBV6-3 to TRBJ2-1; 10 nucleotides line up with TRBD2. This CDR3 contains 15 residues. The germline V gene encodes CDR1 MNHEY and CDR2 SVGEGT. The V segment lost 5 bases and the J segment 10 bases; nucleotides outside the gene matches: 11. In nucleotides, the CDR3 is TGTGCCAGCAGTCCGCGGGCTAGCGGGAGTAGCGAGCAGTTCTTC. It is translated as CASSPRASGSSEQFF.

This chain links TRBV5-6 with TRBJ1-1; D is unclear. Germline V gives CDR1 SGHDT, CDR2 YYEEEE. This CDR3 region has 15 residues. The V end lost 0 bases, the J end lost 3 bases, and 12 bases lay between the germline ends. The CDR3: CASSLDPGRDTEAFF. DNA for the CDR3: TGTGCCAGCAGCTTGGATCCGGGGAGGGACACTGAAGCTTTCTTT.

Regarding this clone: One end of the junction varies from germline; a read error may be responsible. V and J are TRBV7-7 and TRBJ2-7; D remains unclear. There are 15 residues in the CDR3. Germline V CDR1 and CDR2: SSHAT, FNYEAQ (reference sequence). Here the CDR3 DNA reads TGTGCTAGCAGCTTGAGTCCAGCGTCATCCTACGAGCAGTACTTC. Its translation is CASSLSPASSYEQYF.

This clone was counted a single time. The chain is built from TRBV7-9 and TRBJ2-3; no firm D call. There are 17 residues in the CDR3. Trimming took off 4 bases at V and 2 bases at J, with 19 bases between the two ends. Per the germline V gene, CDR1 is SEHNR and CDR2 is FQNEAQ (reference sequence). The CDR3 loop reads CASSYRHISQTTDTQYF. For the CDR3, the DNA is TGTGCCAGCAGCTACCGACACATCAGTCAGACCACAGATACGCAGTATTTT.

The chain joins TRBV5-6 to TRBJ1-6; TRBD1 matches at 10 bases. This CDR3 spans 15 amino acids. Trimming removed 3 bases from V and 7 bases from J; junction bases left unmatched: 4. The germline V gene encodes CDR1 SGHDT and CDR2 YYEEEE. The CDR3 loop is CASSYGTGDNSPLHF. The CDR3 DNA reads TGTGCCAGCAGCTACGGGACAGGGGACAATTCACCCCTCCACTTT.

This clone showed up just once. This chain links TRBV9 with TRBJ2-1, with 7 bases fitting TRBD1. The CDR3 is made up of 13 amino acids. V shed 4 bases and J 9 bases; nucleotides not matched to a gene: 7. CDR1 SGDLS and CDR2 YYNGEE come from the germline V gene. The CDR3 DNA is TGTGCCAGCAGCCCGACCTCAGGGGGTGAGCAGTTCTTC. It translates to CASSPTSGGEQFF. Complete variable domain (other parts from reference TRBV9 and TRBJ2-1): DSGVTQTPKHLITATGQRVTLRCSPRSGDLSVYWYQQSLDQGLQFLIQYYNGEERAKGNILERFSAQQFPDLHSELNLSSLELGDSALYFCASSPTSGGEQFFGPGTRLTVL.

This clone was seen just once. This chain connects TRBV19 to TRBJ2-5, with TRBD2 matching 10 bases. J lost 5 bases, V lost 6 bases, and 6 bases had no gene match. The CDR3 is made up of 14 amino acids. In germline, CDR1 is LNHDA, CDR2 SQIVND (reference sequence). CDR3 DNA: TGTGCCAGTAGGCGGACTAGCGGTGGCGAGACCCAGTACTTC. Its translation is CASRRTSGGETQYF.

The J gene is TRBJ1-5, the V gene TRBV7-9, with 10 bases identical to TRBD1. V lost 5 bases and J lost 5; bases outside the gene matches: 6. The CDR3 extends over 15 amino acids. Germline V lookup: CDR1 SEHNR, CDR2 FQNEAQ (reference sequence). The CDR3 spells CASSPRGTGDQPQHF. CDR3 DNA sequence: TGTGCCAGCAGCCCAAGGGGGACAGGGGATCAGCCCCAGCATTTT.

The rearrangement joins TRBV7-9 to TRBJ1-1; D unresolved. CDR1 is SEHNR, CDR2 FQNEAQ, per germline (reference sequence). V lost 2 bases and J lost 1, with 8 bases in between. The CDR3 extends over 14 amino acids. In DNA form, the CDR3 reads TGTGCCAGCAGCTTATTCCCCCGGAACACTGAAGCTTTCTTT. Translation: CASSLFPRNTEAFF.

The CDR3 sequence: CASSERNEQFF. CDR3 DNA: TGTGCCAGCAGTGAACGGAATGAGCAGTTCTTC. This chain links TRBV27 with TRBJ2-1; D remains unclear. From germline, CDR1 is MNHEY and CDR2 SMNVEV (reference sequence). This CDR3 comprises 11 residues. The V and J ends lost 5 bases and 7 bases respectively, with 6 bases between them.

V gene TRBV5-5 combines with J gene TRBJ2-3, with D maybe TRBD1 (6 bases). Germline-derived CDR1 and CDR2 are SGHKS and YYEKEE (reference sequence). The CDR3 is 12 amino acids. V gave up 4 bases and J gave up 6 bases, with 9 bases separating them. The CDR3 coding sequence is TGTGCCAGCAGCCTACAGGGCGATACGCAGTATTTT. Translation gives CASSLQGDTQYF. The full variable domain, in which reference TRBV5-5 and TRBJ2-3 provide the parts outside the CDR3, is DAGVTQSPTHLIKTRGQQVTLRCSPISGHKSVSWYQQVLGQGPQFIFQYYEKEERGRGNFPDRFSARQFPNYSSELNVNALLLGDSALYLCASSLQGDTQYFGPGTRLTVL.

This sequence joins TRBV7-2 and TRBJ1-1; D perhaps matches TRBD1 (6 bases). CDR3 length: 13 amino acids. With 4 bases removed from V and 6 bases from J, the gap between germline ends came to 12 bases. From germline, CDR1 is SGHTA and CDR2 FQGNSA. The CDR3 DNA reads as TGTGCCAGCAGCTACACAGGGAAAGCTGAAGCTTTCTTT. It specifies CASSYTGKAEAFF.

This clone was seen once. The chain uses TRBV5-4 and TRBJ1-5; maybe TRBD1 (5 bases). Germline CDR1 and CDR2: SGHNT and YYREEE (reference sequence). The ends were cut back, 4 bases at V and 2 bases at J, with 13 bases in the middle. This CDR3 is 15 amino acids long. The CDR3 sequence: CASSLGPHGNQPQHF. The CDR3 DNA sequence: TGTGCCAGCAGCCTGGGGCCCCACGGCAATCAGCCCCAGCATTTT.

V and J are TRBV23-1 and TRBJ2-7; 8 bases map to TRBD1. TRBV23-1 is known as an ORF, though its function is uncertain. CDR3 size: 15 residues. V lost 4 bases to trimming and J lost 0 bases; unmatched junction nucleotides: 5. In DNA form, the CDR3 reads TGCGCCAGCAGTCGGCACAGGGGGAGCTCCTACGAGCAGTACTTC. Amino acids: CASSRHRGSSYEQYF.

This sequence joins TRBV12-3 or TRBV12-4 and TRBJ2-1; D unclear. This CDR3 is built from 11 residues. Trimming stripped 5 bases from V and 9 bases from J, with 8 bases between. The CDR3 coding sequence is TGTGCCAGCAGTACCCTACGTGAGCAGTTCTTC. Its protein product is CASSTLREQFF.

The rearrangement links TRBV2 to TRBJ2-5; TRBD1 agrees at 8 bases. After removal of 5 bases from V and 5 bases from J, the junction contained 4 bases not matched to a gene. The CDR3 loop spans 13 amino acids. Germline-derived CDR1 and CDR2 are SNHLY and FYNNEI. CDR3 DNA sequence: TGTGCCAGCAGTAAGACAGGGGTTGAGACCCAGTACTTC. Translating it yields CASSKTGVETQYF.

The CDR3, as DNA: TGTGCCAGCAGTTACGGATCAGGGAAAGAGACCCAGTACTTC. Encoded protein: CASSYGSGKETQYF. V and J are TRBV6-6 and TRBJ2-5, with D maybe TRBD1 (5 bases). Germline V lookup: CDR1 MNHNY, CDR2 SVGAGI (reference sequence). The CDR3 has 14 residues. V lost 2 bases, J lost 3 bases, and 10 bases lay in between.

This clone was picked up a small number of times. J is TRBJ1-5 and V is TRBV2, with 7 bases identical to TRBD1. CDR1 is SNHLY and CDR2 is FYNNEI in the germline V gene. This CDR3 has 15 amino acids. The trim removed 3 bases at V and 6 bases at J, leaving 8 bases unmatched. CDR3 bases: TGTGCCAGCAGTGACAGGGGGGTAGTCACTCAGCCCCAGCATTTT. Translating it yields CASSDRGVVTQPQHF.

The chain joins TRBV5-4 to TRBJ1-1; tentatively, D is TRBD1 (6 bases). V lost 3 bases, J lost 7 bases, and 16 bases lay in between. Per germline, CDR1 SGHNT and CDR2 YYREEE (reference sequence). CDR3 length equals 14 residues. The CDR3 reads CASSSGGREYEAFF. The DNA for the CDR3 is TGTGCCAGCAGCTCGGGGGGCAGGGAGTATGAAGCTTTCTTT.

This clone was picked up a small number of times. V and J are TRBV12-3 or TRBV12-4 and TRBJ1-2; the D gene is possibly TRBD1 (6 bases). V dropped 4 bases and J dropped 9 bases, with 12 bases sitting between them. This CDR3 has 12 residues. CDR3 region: CASSSLQGSYTF. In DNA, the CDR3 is TGTGCCAGCAGTTCTCTTCAGGGGAGCTACACCTTC.

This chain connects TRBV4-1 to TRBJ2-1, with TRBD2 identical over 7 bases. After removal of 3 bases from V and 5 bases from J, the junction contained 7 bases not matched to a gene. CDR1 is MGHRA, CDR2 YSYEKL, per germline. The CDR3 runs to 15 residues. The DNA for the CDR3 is TGCGCCAGCAGCCACCGGATGGGGAGGGACAATGAGCAGTTCTTC. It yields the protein CASSHRMGRDNEQFF.